Listed below are T cell receptor beta chains from one sample, sequenced in a study of beta chain features in type 1 diabetes. Clones were read by immunoSEQ multiplex PCR, and TCRdb kept only the in-frame ones, dropping some. There are 500,000 to 700,000 clones in the sample; around 16% occur only once, and around 0.095% lies in the top ten. The specimen sequenced was naive CD4+ T cells from blood. All receptors come from a man younger than 30 in good health. Each CDR3 is given with its conserved first and last residue. D genes are given only for firm matches. Clone size is stated in some rows and not others, as once, few, many or a class when expanded.

j_call d_call clone_size v_call cdr3_nt cdr3_aa
TRBJ2-3 TRBD2 - TRBV7-2 TGTGCCAGCAGCAAAATAGCCGGGACTAGGCTGGATACGCAGTATTTT CASSKIAGTRLDTQYF
TRBJ2-6 - - TRBV6-5 TGTGCCAGCAATCAGGGGTCTGGGGCCAACGTCCTGACTTTC CASNQGSGANVLTF
TRBJ2-3 TRBD2 - TRBV10-3 TGTGCCATCAGAGCCGCACTAGCGGGGGGCACAGATACGCAGTATTTT CAIRAALAGGTDTQYF
TRBJ1-2 - - TRBV25-1 TGTGCCAGCTCCCCGAATTGGAACTGGTATGGCTACACCTTC CASSPNWNWYGYTF
TRBJ2-3 TRBD2 - TRBV7-6 TGTGCCAGCAGCTTAGGCGTAGCGGGGGTAGTCACAGATACGCAGTATTTT CASSLGVAGVVTDTQYF
TRBJ2-1 - - TRBV7-2 TGTGCCAGCACCCCGCTTTCGGGATTACAGATGAATGAGCAGTTCTTC CASTPLSGLQMNEQFF
TRBJ2-7 TRBD1 few TRBV14 TGTGCCAGCAGCCTCAACAGGGGGCGCGTCCACGAGCAGTACTTC CASSLNRGRVHEQYF
TRBJ2-7 TRBD1 - TRBV27 TGTGCCAGCACCCTCGATCAGAGGACAGGGGTGGACGAGCAGTACTTC CASTLDQRTGVDEQYF
TRBJ2-3 - few TRBV15 TGTGCCACCAGCAGCTTGACAGCCATTAGCACAGATACGCAGTATTTT CATSSLTAISTDTQYF
TRBJ1-2 - few TRBV4-3 TGCGCCAGCAGCCAAGATTGGAAAGGGCGACTTTTCACCTTC CASSQDWKGRLFTF
TRBJ2-7 TRBD1 - TRBV7-2 TGTGCCAGCAGCTCTTCGACAGGGGCGAACTACGAGCAGTACTTC CASSSSTGANYEQYF
TRBJ1-6 - - TRBV25-1 TGTGCCAGCAGTGAACAGGGCTTTCAACTTTCACCCCTCCACTTT CASSEQGFQLSPLHF
TRBJ1-6 TRBD1 few TRBV25-1 TGTGCCAGCAGTGCGGGGGACAGGGGGCGATTTAATTCACCCCTCCACTTT CASSAGDRGRFNSPLHF
TRBJ1-2 - few TRBV2 TGTGCCAGCAGTGATTCAGGGTCCCCCTATGGCTACACCTTC CASSDSGSPYGYTF
TRBJ1-1 - - TRBV30 TGTGCCTGGAGTTGGTCGAGTGAAGCTTTCTTT CAWSWSSEAFF
TRBJ2-7 - - TRBV7-9 TGTGCCAGCAGCCCCGGAGCTTACGAGCAGTACTTC CASSPGAYEQYF
TRBJ2-3 - - TRBV27 TGTGCCAGCAGACATGACAGAGGGGCAGATACGCAGTATTTT CASRHDRGADTQYF
TRBJ2-1 - few TRBV4-1 TGCGCCAGCAGCCAAGTCGGGGTAAGCTCCTACAATGAGCAGTTCTTC CASSQVGVSSYNEQFF
TRBJ2-7 TRBD1 few TRBV7-2 TGTGCCAGCAGCTTAGCGTGGACAGGGAACTACGAGCAGTACTTC CASSLAWTGNYEQYF
TRBJ2-7 - few TRBV6-1 TGTGCCAGCAGTGGGCGTTACGAGCAGTACTTC CASSGRYEQYF
TRBJ1-4 TRBD1 - TRBV10-3 TGTGCCATCAAGGGACAGCCAAATGAAAAACTGTTTTTT CAIKGQPNEKLFF
TRBJ2-2 - - TRBV9 TGTGCCAGCAGCGTACAGGGATCGAACACCGGGGAGCTGTTTTTT CASSVQGSNTGELFF
TRBJ2-5 - few TRBV7-9 TGTGCCAGCAGCCGTGGAGGGCAAGAGACCCAGTACTTC CASSRGGQETQYF
TRBJ1-5 - few TRBV6-6 TGTGCCAGCAGTTACTCGCAGGGCTCCAATCAGCCCCAGCATTTT CASSYSQGSNQPQHF
TRBJ1-4 - few TRBV21-1 TGTGCCAGCAATTGGCAGGGGGACGAAAAACTGTTTTTT CASNWQGDEKLFF
TRBJ2-3 - few TRBV7-9 TGTGCCAGCGCCAGGTGGACAGAACACACAGATACGCAGTATTTT CASARWTEHTDTQYF
TRBJ2-7 TRBD1 few TRBV18 TGTGCCAGCTCAAAGCCGGGACAGGGGGACTACGAGCAGTACTTC CASSKPGQGDYEQYF
TRBJ2-2 - few TRBV29-1 TGCAGCGTTGAGCAGTACCGGAACACCGGGGAGCTGTTTTTT CSVEQYRNTGELFF
TRBJ2-3 - - TRBV5-1 TGCGCCAGCAGCGTCAGCACTAGGCCTAGCACAGATACGCAGTATTTT CASSVSTRPSTDTQYF
TRBJ2-1 - few TRBV7-9 TGTGCCAGCAGCTTATGGGGTGGGGTTTTCCATGAGCAGTTCTTC CASSLWGGVFHEQFF
TRBJ1-1 TRBD1 - TRBV25-1 TGTGCCAGTGAGAGGCAGGGGGCGCCCACTGAAGCTTTCTTT CASERQGAPTEAFF
TRBJ2-7 - few TRBV4-2 TGTGCCAGCAGCCAAGTCGTGGGGAGATCCTACGAGCAGTACTTC CASSQVVGRSYEQYF
TRBJ2-3 - - TRBV4-3 TGCGACAGCAGCCAAGAACGAGCTAGCACAGATACGCAGTATTTT CDSSQERASTDTQYF
TRBJ2-1 TRBD2 - TRBV28 TGTGCCAGCACCATTAGCGGGGGTTACAATGAGCAGTTCTTC CASTISGGYNEQFF
TRBJ2-4 TRBD1 - TRBV7-2 TGTGCCAGCAGCTTAGCTCGGGACAGGGGAAACATTCAGTACTTC CASSLARDRGNIQYF
TRBJ2-5 - few TRBV18 TGTGCCAGCTCACCAGTACAAGAGACCCAGTACTTC CASSPVQETQYF